This record concerns one TCR beta chain sequence. Its antigen is as yet unknown. The V end was cut by 3 bases, the J end by 2 bases, with 8 bases between. Germline CDR1 MNHEY, CDR2 SMNVEV (reference sequence). The CDR3 runs 15 residues. The record originates from a study of PD-1 blockade in mismatch repair-deficient tumors. Overall study results and limits: Tumor-resident clones, often undetectable pretreatment in blood, expanded then contracted after pembrolizumab.

Mismatch repair deficiency was confirmed in all patients, by PCR or immunohistochemistry. TCRs were sequenced from a few patients responding to pembrolizumab. The repertoire was sequenced with immunoSEQ multiplex PCR; TCRdb's copy has only in-frame clones and lacks some. The data show tens of thousands of clones, less than 85% seen once. The source is an adult with mismatch repair-deficient cancer. The sequencing here drew on PBMCs, taken before pembrolizumab treatment. The chain combines TRBV27 with TRBJ2-6; D perhaps matches TRBD1 (6 bases). The CDR3 spells CASSFSGAGANVLTF. The CDR3 DNA sequence: TGTGCCAGCAGTTTCTCAGGGGCTGGGGCCAACGTCCTGACTTTC.